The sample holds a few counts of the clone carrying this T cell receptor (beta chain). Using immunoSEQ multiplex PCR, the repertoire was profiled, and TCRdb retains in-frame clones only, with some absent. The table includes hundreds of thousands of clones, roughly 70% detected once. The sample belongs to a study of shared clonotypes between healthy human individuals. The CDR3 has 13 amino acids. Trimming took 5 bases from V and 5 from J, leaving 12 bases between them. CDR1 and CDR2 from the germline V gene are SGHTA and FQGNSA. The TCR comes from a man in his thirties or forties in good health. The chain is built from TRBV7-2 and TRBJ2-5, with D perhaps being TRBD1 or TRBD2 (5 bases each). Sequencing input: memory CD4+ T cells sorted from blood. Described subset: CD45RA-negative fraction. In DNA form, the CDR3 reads TGTGCCAGCAGCCAGGACTGGGGGGAGACCCAGTACTTC. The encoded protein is CASSQDWGETQYF.